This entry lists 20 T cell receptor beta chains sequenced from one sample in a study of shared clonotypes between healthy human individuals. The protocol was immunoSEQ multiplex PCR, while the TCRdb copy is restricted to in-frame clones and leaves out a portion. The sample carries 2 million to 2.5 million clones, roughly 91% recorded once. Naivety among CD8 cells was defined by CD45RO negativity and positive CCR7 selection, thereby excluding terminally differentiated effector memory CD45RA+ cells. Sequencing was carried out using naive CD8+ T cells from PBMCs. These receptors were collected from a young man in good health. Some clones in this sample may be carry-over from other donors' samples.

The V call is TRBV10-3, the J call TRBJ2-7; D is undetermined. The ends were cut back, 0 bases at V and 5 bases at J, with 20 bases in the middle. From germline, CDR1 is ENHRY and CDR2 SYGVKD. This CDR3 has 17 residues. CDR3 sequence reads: CAISESGEAFPFHEQYF. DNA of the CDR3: TGTGCCATCAGTGAGTCAGGAGAGGCCTTCCCCTTCCACGAGCAGTACTTC.

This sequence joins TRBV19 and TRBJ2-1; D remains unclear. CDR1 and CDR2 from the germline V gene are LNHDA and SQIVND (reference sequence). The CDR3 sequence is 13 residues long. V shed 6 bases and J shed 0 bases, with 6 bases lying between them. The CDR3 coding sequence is TGTGCCAGTAGCAGGTTCTCCTACAATGAGCAGTTCTTC. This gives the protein CASSRFSYNEQFF.

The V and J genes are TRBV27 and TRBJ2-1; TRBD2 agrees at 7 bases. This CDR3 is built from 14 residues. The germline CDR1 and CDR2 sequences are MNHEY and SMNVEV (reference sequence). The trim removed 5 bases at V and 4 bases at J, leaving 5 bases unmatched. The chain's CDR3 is CASSPGLHYNEQFF. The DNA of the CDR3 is TGTGCCAGCAGTCCGGGACTACATTACAATGAGCAGTTCTTC.

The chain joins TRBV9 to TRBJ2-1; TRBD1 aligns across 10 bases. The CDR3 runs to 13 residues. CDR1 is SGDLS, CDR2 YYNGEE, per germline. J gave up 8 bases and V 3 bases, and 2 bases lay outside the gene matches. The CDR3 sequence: CASSGDRGDEQFF. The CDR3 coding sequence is TGTGCCAGCAGCGGGGACAGGGGCGATGAGCAGTTCTTC.

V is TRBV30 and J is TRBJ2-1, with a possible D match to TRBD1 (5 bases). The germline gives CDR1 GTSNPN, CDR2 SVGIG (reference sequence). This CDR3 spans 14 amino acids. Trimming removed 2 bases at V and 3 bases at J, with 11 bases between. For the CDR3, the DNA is TGTGCCTGGAGTAGGGGCACCTACTACAATGAGCAGTTCTTC. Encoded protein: CAWSRGTYYNEQFF.

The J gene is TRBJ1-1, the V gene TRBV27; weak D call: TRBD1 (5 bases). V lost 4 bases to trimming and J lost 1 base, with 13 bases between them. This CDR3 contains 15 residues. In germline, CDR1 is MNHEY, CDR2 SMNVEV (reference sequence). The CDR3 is CASSSIPGPNTEAFF. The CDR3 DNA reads TGTGCCAGCAGTTCAATACCGGGACCGAACACTGAAGCTTTCTTT.

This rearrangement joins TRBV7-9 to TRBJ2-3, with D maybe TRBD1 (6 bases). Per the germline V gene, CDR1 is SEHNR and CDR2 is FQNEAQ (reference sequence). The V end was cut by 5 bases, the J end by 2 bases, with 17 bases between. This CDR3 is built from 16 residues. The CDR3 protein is CASSIIQGPYTDTQYF. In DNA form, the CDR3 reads TGTGCCAGCAGCATCATCCAGGGGCCTTACACAGATACGCAGTATTTT.

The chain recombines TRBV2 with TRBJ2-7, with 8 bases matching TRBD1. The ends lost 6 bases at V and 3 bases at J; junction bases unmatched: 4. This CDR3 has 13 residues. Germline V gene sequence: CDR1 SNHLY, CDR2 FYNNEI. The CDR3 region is CASRDRAIYEQYF. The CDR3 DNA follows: TGTGCCAGCAGGGACAGGGCAATCTACGAGCAGTACTTC. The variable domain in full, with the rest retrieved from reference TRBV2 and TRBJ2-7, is EPEVTQTPSHQVTQMGQEVILRCVPISNHLYFYWYRQILGQKVEFLVSFYNNEISEKSEIFDDQFSVERPDGSNFTLKIRSTKLEDSAMYFCASRDRAIYEQYFGPGTRLTVT.

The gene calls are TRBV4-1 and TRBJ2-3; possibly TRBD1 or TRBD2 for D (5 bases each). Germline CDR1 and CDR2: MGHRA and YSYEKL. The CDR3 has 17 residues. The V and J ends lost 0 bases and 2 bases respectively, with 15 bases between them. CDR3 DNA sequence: TGCGCCAGCAGCCAAGAAAGCCCAGGGACCAACACAGATACGCAGTATTTT. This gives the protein CASSQESPGTNTDTQYF.

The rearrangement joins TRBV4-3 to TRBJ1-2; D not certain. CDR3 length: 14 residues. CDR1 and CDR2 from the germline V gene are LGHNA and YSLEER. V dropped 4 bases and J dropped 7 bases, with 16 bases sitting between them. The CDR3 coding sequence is TGCGCCAGCAGCCTAGACCGGGAGACTGGTGGCTACACCTTC. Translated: CASSLDRETGGYTF.

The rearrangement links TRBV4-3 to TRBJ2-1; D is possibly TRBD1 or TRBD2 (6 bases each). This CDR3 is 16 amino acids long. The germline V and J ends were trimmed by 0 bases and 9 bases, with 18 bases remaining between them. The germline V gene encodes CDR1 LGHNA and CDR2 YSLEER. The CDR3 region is CASSQDEDLGGGEQFF. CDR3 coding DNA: TGCGCCAGCAGCCAAGATGAGGATCTAGGAGGGGGTGAGCAGTTCTTC.

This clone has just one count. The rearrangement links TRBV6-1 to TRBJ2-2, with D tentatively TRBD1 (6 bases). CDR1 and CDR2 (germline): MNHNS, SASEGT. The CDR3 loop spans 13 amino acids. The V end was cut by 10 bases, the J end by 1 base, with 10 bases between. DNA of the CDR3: TGTGCCACCGAGGACAGGAACACCGGGGAGCTGTTTTTT. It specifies CATEDRNTGELFF.

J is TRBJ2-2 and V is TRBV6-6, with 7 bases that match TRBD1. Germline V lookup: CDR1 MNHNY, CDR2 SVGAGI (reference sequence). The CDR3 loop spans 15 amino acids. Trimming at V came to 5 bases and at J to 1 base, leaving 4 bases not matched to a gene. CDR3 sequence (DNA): TGTGCCAGCAGTCCGTGGACAGGGAACACCGGGGAGCTGTTTTTT. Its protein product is CASSPWTGNTGELFF.

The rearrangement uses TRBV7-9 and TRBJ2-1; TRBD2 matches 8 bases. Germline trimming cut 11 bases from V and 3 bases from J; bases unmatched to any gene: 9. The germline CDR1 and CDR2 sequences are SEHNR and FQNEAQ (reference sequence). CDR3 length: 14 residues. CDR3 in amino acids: CAGCREGLYNEQFF. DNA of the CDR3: TGTGCCGGTTGTCGGGAGGGCCTCTACAATGAGCAGTTCTTC.

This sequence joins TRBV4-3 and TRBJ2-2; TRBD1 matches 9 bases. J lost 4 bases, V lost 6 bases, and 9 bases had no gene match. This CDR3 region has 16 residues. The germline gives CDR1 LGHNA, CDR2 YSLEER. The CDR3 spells CASRRGDRALTGELFF. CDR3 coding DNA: TGCGCCAGCAGGAGGGGGGACAGGGCCCTCACCGGGGAGCTGTTTTTT.

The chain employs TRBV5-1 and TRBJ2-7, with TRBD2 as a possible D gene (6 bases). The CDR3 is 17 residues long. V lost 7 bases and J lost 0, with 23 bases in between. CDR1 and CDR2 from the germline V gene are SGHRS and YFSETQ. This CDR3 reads CASAGGVAGPFSYEQYF. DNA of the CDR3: TGCGCCAGCGCCGGAGGTGTCGCGGGGCCCTTCTCCTACGAGCAGTACTTC.

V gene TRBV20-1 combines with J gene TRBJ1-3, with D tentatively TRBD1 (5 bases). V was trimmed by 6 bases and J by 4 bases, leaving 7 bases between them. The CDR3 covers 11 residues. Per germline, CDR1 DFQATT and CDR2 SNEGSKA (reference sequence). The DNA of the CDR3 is TGCAGTGCGTCAGGGGGAAACACCATATATTTT. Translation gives CSASGGNTIYF.

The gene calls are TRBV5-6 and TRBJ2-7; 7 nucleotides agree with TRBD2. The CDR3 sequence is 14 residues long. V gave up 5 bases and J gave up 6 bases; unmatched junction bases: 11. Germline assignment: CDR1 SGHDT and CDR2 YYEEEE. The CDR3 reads CASSWREWAGEQYF. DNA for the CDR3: TGTGCCAGCAGTTGGCGGGAGTGGGCGGGCGAGCAGTACTTC.

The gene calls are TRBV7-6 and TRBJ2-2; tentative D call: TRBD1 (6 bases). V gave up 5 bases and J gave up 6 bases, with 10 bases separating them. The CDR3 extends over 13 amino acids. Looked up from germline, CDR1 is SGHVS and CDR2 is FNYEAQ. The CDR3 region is CASSINRAGELFF. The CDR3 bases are TGTGCCAGCAGCATTAACAGGGCCGGGGAGCTGTTTTTT. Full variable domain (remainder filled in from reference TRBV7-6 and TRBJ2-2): GAGVSQSPRYKVTKRGQDVALRCDPISGHVSLYWYRQALGQGPEFLTYFNYEAQQDKSGLPNDRFSAERPEGSISTLTIQRTEQRDSAMYRCASSINRAGELFFGEGSRLTVL.

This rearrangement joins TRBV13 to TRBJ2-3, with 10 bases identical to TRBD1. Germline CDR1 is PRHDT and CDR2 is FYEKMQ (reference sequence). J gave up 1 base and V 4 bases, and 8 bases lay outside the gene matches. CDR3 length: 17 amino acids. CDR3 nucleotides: TGTGCCAGCAGCTCAATGATCGGACAGGGGGGCACAGATACGCAGTATTTT. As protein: CASSSMIGQGGTDTQYF.